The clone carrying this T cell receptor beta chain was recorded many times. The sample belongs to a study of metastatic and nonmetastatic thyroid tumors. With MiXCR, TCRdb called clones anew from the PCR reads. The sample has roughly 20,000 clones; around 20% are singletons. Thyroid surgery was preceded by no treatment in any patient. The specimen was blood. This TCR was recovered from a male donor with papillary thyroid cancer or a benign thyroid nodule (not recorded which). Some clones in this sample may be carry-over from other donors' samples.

In DNA, the CDR3 is TGTGCCAGCAGAGCTAGCGGGAACACAGATACGCAGTATTTT. It translates to CASRASGNTDTQYF. The chain employs TRBV2 and TRBJ2-3; 9 bases match TRBD2. The ends lost 6 bases at V and 2 bases at J; junction bases unmatched: 3. The CDR3 runs 14 residues. Germline V CDR1 and CDR2: SNHLY, FYNNEI.